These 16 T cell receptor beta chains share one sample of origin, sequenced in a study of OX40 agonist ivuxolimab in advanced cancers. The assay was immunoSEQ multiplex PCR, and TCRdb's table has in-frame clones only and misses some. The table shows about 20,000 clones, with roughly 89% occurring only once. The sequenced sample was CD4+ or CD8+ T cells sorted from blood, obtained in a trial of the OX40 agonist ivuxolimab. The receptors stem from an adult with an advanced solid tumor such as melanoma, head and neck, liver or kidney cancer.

The CDR3 loop reads CASNFRGSLEQFF. Here the CDR3 DNA reads TGTGCCAGCAATTTCCGGGGGAGCCTGGAGCAGTTCTTC. This chain links TRBV6-5 with TRBJ2-1; D might be TRBD2 (6 bases). This CDR3 comprises 13 residues. V lost 7 bases to trimming and J lost 10 bases, with 17 bases between them. In germline, CDR1 is MNHEY, CDR2 SVGAGI.

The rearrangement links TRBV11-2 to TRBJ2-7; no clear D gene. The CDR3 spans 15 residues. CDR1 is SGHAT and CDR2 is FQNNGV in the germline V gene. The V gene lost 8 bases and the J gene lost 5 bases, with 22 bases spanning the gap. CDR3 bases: TGTGCCAGCGCACAGCTCCAGGCCTTAAAGGACGAGCAGTACTTC. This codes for CASAQLQALKDEQYF.

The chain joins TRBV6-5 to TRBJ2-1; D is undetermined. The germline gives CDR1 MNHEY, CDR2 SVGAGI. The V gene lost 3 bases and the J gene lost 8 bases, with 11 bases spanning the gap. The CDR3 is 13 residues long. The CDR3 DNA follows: TGTGCCAGCAGTTATTCTGGTTGGGATGAGCAGTTCTTC. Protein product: CASSYSGWDEQFF.

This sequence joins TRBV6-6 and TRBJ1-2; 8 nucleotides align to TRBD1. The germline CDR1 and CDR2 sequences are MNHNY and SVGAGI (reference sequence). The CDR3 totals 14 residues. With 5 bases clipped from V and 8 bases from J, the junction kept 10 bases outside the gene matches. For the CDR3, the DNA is TGTGCCAGCAGTGGGATAGGGACAGGTGTCGGCTACACCTTC. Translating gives CASSGIGTGVGYTF.

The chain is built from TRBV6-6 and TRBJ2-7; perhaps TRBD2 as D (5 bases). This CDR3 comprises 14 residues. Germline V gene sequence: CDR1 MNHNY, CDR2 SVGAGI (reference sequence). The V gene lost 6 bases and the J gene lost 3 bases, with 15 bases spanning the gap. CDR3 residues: CASRWGDEGYEQYF. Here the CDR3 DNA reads TGTGCCAGCAGGTGGGGAGACGAGGGCTACGAGCAGTACTTC.

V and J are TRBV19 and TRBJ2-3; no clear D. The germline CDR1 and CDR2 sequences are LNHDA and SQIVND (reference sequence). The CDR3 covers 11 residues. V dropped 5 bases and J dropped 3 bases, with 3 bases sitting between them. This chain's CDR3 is CASSLTDTQYF. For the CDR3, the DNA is TGTGCCAGTAGTTTAACAGATACGCAGTATTTT.

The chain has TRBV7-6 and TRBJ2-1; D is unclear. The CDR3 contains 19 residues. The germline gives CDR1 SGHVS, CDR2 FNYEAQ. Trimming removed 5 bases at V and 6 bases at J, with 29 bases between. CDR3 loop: CASSQNFGNLVGKFNEQFF. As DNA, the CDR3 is TGTGCCAGCAGCCAAAACTTCGGAAACCTAGTGGGGAAATTCAATGAGCAGTTCTTC.

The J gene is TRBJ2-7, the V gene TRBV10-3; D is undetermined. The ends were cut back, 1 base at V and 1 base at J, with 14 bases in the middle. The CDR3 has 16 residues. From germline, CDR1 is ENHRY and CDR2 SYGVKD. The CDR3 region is CAISEFLAGPSYEQYF. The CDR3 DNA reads TGTGCCATCAGTGAGTTCTTGGCAGGTCCTTCCTACGAGCAGTACTTC.

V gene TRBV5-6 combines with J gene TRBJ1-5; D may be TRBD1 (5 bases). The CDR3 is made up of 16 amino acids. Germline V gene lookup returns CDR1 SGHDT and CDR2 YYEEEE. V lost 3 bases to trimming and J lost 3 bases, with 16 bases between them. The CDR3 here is CASSSHGQSPNQPQHF. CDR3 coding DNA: TGTGCCAGCAGCTCCCATGGACAAAGCCCCAATCAGCCCCAGCATTTT.

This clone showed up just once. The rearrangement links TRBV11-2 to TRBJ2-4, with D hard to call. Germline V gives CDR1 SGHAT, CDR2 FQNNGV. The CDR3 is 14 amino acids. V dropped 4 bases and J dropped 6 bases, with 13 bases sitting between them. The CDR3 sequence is CASSSTGPGNIQYF. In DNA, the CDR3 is TGTGCCAGCAGCTCCACCGGGCCAGGAAACATTCAGTACTTC.

The CDR3 loop is CASSHDSSNQPQHF. In DNA, the CDR3 is TGTGCCAGCAGCCACGACAGTTCAAATCAGCCCCAGCATTTT. The V and J genes are TRBV5-6 and TRBJ1-5; a weak D match, TRBD1 (5 bases). The germline CDR1 and CDR2 sequences are SGHDT and YYEEEE. This CDR3 is built from 14 residues. The V end lost 4 bases, the J end lost 4 bases, and 12 bases lay between the germline ends.

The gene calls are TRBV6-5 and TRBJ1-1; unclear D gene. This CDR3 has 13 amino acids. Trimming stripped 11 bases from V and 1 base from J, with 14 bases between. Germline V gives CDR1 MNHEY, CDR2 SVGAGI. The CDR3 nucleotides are TGTGCCGCAGCTTTGGAGGGGAACACTGAAGCTTTCTTT. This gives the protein CAAALEGNTEAFF.

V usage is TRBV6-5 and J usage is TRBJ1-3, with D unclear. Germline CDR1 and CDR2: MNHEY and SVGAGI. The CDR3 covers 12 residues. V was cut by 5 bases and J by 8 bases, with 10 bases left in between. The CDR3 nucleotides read TGTGCCAGCAGTACGGGTGAAGACACCATATATTTT. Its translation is CASSTGEDTIYF.

In nucleotides, the CDR3 is TGTGCCAGCAGCTTAGCGGGGGGGCCGGGGACTGAAGCTTTCTTT. Its protein is CASSLAGGPGTEAFF. V gene TRBV7-6 combines with J gene TRBJ1-1; D perhaps matches TRBD1 (6 bases). V lost 0 bases to trimming and J lost 5 bases, with 13 bases between them. The germline CDR1 and CDR2 sequences are SGHVS and FNYEAQ. The CDR3 totals 15 residues.

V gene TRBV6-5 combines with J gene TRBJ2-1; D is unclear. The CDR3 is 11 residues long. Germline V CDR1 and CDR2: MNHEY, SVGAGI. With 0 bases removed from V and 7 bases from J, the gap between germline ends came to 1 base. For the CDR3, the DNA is TGTGCCAGCAGTTACTCGAATGAGCAGTTCTTC. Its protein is CASSYSNEQFF.

The CDR3 DNA follows: TGTGCCAGCAGCCTAGGGGGGGCGGGCACAGATACGCAGTATTTT. This translates into CASSLGGAGTDTQYF. V is TRBV11-2 and J is TRBJ2-3; the D gene is possibly TRBD2 (7 bases). CDR1 and CDR2 from the germline V gene are SGHAT and FQNNGV. V lost 5 bases, J lost 1 base, and 13 bases lay in between. This CDR3 region has 15 residues.